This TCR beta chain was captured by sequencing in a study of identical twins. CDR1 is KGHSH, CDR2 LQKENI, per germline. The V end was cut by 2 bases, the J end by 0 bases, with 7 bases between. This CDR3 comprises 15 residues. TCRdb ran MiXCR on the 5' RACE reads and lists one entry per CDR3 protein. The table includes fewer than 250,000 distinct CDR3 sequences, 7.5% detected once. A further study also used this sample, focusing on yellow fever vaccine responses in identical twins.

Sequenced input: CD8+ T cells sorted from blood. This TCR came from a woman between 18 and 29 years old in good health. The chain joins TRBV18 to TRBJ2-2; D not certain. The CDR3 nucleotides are TGTGCCAGCTCACCAGAGTTCGCGAACACCGGGGAGCTGTTTTTT. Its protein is CASSPEFANTGELFF.